This TCR beta chain was profiled in a study of shared clonotypes between healthy human individuals. General observations from the study: Sequencing depth was expected to affect clonotype sharing among donors.

Donors comprised only Caucasian adults living in Nashville, Tennessee. The germline V gene has CDR1 SGHTA and CDR2 FQGNSA. There are 16 residues in the CDR3. V shed 3 bases, J shed 1 base, and the junction held 4 bases outside the gene matches. What was sequenced on ten immunoSEQ deep assay plates was unsorted PBMC DNA. TCRdb's copy holds only in-frame clones and misses some; the assay was immunoSEQ multiplex PCR. The sample holds some 500,000 clones, roughly 85% seen once. Notes on this clone: As yet, its antigen is unknown.

Source material: PBMCs. The receptor was isolated from a woman between 40 and 50 years old in good health. Some clones in this sample may be carry-over from other donors' samples. The chain joins TRBV7-2 to TRBJ2-1; 9 nucleotides match TRBD2. The CDR3 loop is CASSFTSGGSYNEQFF. CDR3 sequence (DNA): TGTGCCAGCAGCTTTACAAGCGGGGGGTCCTACAATGAGCAGTTCTTC.